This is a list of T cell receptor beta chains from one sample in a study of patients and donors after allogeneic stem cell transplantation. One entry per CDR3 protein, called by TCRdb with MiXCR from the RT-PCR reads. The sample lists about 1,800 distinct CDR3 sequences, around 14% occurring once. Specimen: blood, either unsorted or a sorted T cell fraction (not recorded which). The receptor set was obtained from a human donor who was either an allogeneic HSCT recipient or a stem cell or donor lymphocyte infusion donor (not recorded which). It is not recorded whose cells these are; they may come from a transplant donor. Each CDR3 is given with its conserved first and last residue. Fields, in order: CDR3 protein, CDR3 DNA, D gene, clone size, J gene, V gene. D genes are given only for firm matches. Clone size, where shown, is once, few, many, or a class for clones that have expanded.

CASSLSLGPNSPLHF	TGTGCCAGCAGCCTCTCCCTGGGACCAAATTCACCCCTCCACTTT	-	medium-sized	TRBJ1-6	TRBV7-9
CASSSPGEDEQFF	TGTGCTAGCAGCTCCCCGGGGGAGGATGAGCAGTTCTTC	-	-	TRBJ2-1	TRBV7-7
CASSQIVTLSDQPQHF	TGCGCCAGCAGCCAAATCGTGACACTTTCCGATCAGCCCCAGCATTTT	-	-	TRBJ1-5	TRBV4-1
CASSLDGGGGETQYF	TGTGCCAGCAGCTTAGACGGGGGAGGCGGAGAGACCCAGTACTTC	-	-	TRBJ2-5	TRBV7-3
CASSLQPRTDTQYF	TGTGCCAGCAGCTTGCAACCCCGCACAGATACGCAGTATTTT	-	medium-sized	TRBJ2-3	TRBV5-8
CASSLDPGGREQFF	TGTGCCAGCAGCTTAGACCCAGGGGGTCGTGAGCAGTTCTTC	TRBD1	medium-sized	TRBJ2-1	TRBV7-6
CASSLAVAGRGETQYF	TGTGCCAGCAGTTTGGCGGTTGCGGGGAGAGGAGAGACCCAGTACTTC	-	few	TRBJ2-5	TRBV12-3/TRBV12-4
CATRGPAVRGYTF	TGTGCCACCAGGGGGCCCGCAGTTCGGGGCTACACCTTC	TRBD1	medium-sized	TRBJ1-2	TRBV28
CASRPDAYTDTQYF	TGCGCCAGCAGACCGGACGCTTACACAGATACGCAGTATTTT	-	medium-sized	TRBJ2-3	TRBV5-1
CASRLESGERYEQYF	TGTGCAAGTCGCTTAGAGTCAGGAGAACGCTACGAGCAGTACTTC	-	medium-sized	TRBJ2-7	TRBV12-2
CASSSTGRYEQYF	TGTGCCAGCAGCTCCACAGGCCGATACGAGCAGTACTTC	-	large	TRBJ2-7	TRBV5-6
CSGNWRHF	TGCAGTGGGAACTGGAGGCACTTC	-	few	TRBJ1-2	TRBV20-1
CASSPPGRKNEKLFF	TGCGCCAGCAGCCCACCGGGACGTAAGAATGAAAAACTGTTTTTT	-	few	TRBJ1-4	TRBV5-1
CASSLAGGTYNEQFF	TGTGCCAGCAGCTTAGCCGGGGGGACGTACAATGAGCAGTTCTTC	TRBD2	medium-sized	TRBJ2-1	TRBV7-2
CASSQSGTQYF	TGTGCCAGCAGCCAATCGGGTACGCAGTATTTT	-	large	TRBJ2-3	TRBV11-2
CASSNFDKNTGELFF	TGCGCCAGCTCTAATTTCGACAAGAACACCGGGGAGCTGTTTTTT	-	-	TRBJ2-2	TRBV5-1
CASSVSGVSTDTQYF	TGTGCCAGCAGCGTATCGGGGGTTAGCACAGATACGCAGTATTTT	-	-	TRBJ2-3	TRBV9
CASSQDGRREGEQFF	TGCGCCAGCAGCCAAGATGGGAGGAGGGAGGGTGAGCAGTTCTTC	TRBD2	-	TRBJ2-1	TRBV4-3
CASSLQGTASPLHF	TGTGCCAGCAGCTTACAGGGTACAGCCTCACCCCTCCACTTT	-	-	TRBJ1-6	TRBV5-4
CASSQGGTGGSSEQYF	TGCGCCAGCAGCCAAGGAGGGACAGGGGGAAGTTCCGAGCAGTACTTC	TRBD1	few	TRBJ2-7	TRBV4-1
CAISLSGGRDNEQFF	TGTGCCATCAGCCTTAGCGGGGGGCGGGACAATGAGCAGTTCTTC	TRBD2	-	TRBJ2-1	TRBV10-3
CAIGTDYNEQFF	TGTGCCATCGGGACGGACTACAATGAGCAGTTCTTC	-	-	TRBJ2-1	TRBV2
CASNDRNTEAFF	TGCGCCAGCAATGACAGGAACACTGAAGCTTTCTTT	-	medium-sized	TRBJ1-1	TRBV10-1
CASSQVGGLGGYTF	TGCGCCAGCAGCCAAGTGGGGGGGCTAGGTGGCTACACCTTC	-	once	TRBJ1-2	TRBV4-1
CASTALAGATNEQFF	TGCGCCAGCACCGCACTAGCGGGGGCGACCAATGAGCAGTTCTTC	TRBD2	large	TRBJ2-1	TRBV5-1
CSVELFETQYF	TGCAGCGTTGAGCTGTTTGAGACCCAGTACTTC	-	few	TRBJ2-5	TRBV29-1
CASRARDTSYEQYF	TGTGCCAGCAGGGCACGGGACACCTCCTACGAGCAGTACTTC	-	few	TRBJ2-7	TRBV6-5
CASSLYTGVNTEAFF	TGTGCCAGCAGCTTATATACAGGGGTAAACACTGAAGCTTTCTTT	TRBD1	few	TRBJ1-1	TRBV11-2
CASSSTGAGTGELFF	TGTGCCAGCAGCTCCACGGGGGCTGGCACCGGGGAGCTGTTTTTT	-	medium-sized	TRBJ2-2	TRBV5-4
CASSLAGQHLNTEAFF	TGTGCCAGCAGCTTAGCTGGGCAGCACTTGAACACTGAAGCTTTCTTT	-	medium-sized	TRBJ1-1	TRBV7-8
CASSYGDSPGNEQFF	TGTGCTAGCAGCTATGGGGACAGTCCGGGGAATGAGCAGTTCTTC	TRBD1	few	TRBJ2-1	TRBV7-7
CAWSRPDTQYF	TGTGCCTGGAGTCGGCCTGACACGCAGTATTTT	-	-	TRBJ2-3	TRBV30
CSASPGTDTQYF	TGCAGTGCTAGTCCCGGAACAGATACGCAGTATTTT	-	-	TRBJ2-3	TRBV20-1
CASSPQGGSNGYTF	TGTGCCAGCAGTCCACAGGGCGGTTCGAATGGCTACACCTTC	-	few	TRBJ1-2	TRBV6-5
CSARLAFF	TGCAGTGCTAGGTTAGCTTTCTTT	-	few	TRBJ1-1	TRBV20-1
CSVDPGSRDEQYF	TGCAGCGTTGACCCCGGCTCTCGGGACGAGCAGTACTTC	-	few	TRBJ2-7	TRBV29-1
CASSSGPGNTIYF	TGTGCTAGCAGCTCTGGGCCTGGAAACACCATATATTTT	-	-	TRBJ1-3	TRBV7-7
CASRETNTGELFF	TGTGCCAGCAGAGAGACCAACACCGGGGAGCTGTTTTTT	-	-	TRBJ2-2	TRBV12-3/TRBV12-4
CASSLNDRGPYGYTF	TGTGCCAGCAGTCTTAACGACAGGGGGCCGTATGGCTACACCTTC	TRBD1	-	TRBJ1-2	TRBV12-3/TRBV12-4
CASSQVGTNPTGGTEAFF	TGCGCCAGCAGCCAAGTTGGGACCAACCCGACAGGGGGTACTGAAGCTTTCTTT	TRBD1	medium-sized	TRBJ1-1	TRBV4-1
CASMGTPSYEQYF	TGTGCCAGTATGGGGACCCCCTCCTACGAGCAGTACTTC	-	few	TRBJ2-7	TRBV6-5